A selection of T cell receptor beta chains follows, all from one sample in a study of blood T cell repertoires in COVID-19. Method: immunoSEQ multiplex PCR; TCRdb's copy keeps in-frame clones and lacks some. This table has over 250,000 clones, roughly 90% appearing once. Sequencing used PBMCs or T cells enriched from blood (not recorded which). These receptors all come from a woman aged 50 to 65 who had recovered from COVID-19. The CDR3 runs from the conserved cysteine through the conserved F or W. The order of the fields is V gene, J gene, CDR3 protein.

TRBV9,TRBJ2-7,CASSVGGVGYYEQYF
TRBV19,TRBJ1-4,CASRIWGQPSGEKLFF
TRBV9,TRBJ1-1,CASSGTAQNTEAFF
TRBV11-3,TRBJ2-3,CASSHTSGRGDTQYF
TRBV7-6,TRBJ2-7,CASSLDINYEQYF
TRBV5-1,TRBJ2-3,CASSPGLQDTDTQYF
TRBV11-2,TRBJ1-1,CASRPSTGDTEAFF
TRBV9,TRBJ1-2,CASSVGDISYGYTF
TRBV7-3,TRBJ2-7,CASSSTTGGDEQYF
TRBV30,TRBJ2-7,CAWSSTGGGYEQYF
TRBV5-3,TRBJ2-7,CARSTTGGDEAGEFYEQYF
TRBV19,TRBJ1-5,CASSTDRGVQPQHF
TRBV7-9,TRBJ1-4,CASSRQGARNEKLFF
TRBV5-8,TRBJ2-2,CASSLIWTSGTAGELFF
TRBV6-2/TRBV6-3,TRBJ1-2,CASSQTGDHGYTF
TRBV15,TRBJ1-2,CATSDRGGVGYGYTF
TRBV19,TRBJ2-3,CASSSRLAGDPDTQYF
TRBV5-4,TRBJ2-5,CASTPGGGVQETQYF
TRBV5-6,TRBJ1-2,CASSLVGAANYGYTF
TRBV2,TRBJ1-5,CASRQGDNQPQHF
TRBV28,TRBJ2-7,CAAYRRGLPHEQYF
TRBV18,TRBJ2-7,CASSPSLGGGYEQYF
TRBV18,TRBJ2-7,CASSAYRDPHEQYF
TRBV27,TRBJ2-3,CASSLGTSGRDTQYF
TRBV13,TRBJ2-5,CASSLGLREGRETQYF
TRBV19,TRBJ1-1,CASSARQGPGTEAFF
TRBV10-3,TRBJ2-4,CAISDRTGSKNIQYF
TRBV29-1,TRBJ2-1,CSVVRFLSSYNEQFF
TRBV7-8,TRBJ1-2,CASSSGIDYGYTF
TRBV6-5,TRBJ1-5,CASSYGQGRKPQHF
TRBV7-2,TRBJ1-2,CASSFEGAVGYTF
TRBV28,TRBJ2-1,CASRSAGTSGRNEQFF
TRBV30,TRBJ1-2,CAWRPRDIYNYGYTF
TRBV29-1,TRBJ2-1,CSVTEVAGDEQFF
TRBV19,TRBJ1-5,CASRNLQGDNQPQHF
TRBV4-1,TRBJ1-2,CASSQGTGGGYYGYTF
TRBV6-5,TRBJ1-1,CASSYDAGPLRAFF
TRBV3-1/TRBV3-2,TRBJ2-5,CASSHRRATGSGETQYF
TRBV30,TRBJ1-1,CAWRGQIYTEAFF
TRBV5-6,TRBJ1-5,CASSFRRDAQPQHF
TRBV28,TRBJ1-5,CASSFQLTGGDRNQPQHF
TRBV28,TRBJ2-1,CASSFLAGGLNEQFF
TRBV28,TRBJ1-2,CASSQSNNYGYTF
TRBV4-2,TRBJ1-2,CASSQDGDSGGWGYTF
TRBV7-9,TRBJ2-2,CASSFRADTGELFF
TRBV18,TRBJ2-7,CASSPDSTYEQYF
TRBV5-1,TRBJ2-7,CASSLQPAGGGGEQYF
TRBV6-5,TRBJ2-7,CASSRDRGHYEQYF
TRBV3-1/TRBV3-2,TRBJ2-7,CASSPSIDSHSITATGCHEQYF
TRBV5-6,TRBJ2-2,CASSFGQTLTGELFF
TRBV28,TRBJ1-1,CASSGTGARDTEAFF
TRBV11-3,TRBJ1-1,CASSETGNTEAFF
TRBV19,TRBJ2-3,CASSYGTSSTDTQYF
TRBV24-1,TRBJ2-1,CATSDPSGRGHNEQFF
TRBV16,TRBJ1-1,CASSQSRDTEAFF
TRBV4-3,TRBJ2-7,CASSQEDRGYEQYF
TRBV12-3/TRBV12-4,TRBJ2-5,CASSLVSKETQYF
TRBV5-1,TRBJ2-7,CASSLGGPYEQYF
TRBV18,TRBJ2-5,CASSRGQEETQYF
TRBV6-5,TRBJ1-3,CASRDSGISGNTIYF